The rows below give T cell receptor beta chains drawn from one sample of a study of T cell changes during pregnancy in multiple sclerosis. The assay was immunoSEQ multiplex PCR, and TCRdb's table has in-frame clones only and misses some. The profile shows about 60,000 clones, around 96% of them singletons. The sequenced sample was CD8+ T cells from peripheral blood mononuclear cells, obtained after pregnancy. Every receptor here comes from a female donor with multiple sclerosis, enrolled in a pregnancy study. Each CDR3 is given with its conserved first and last residue. Fields, in order: V gene, D gene, clone size, J gene, CDR3 protein, CDR3 DNA. D genes are given only for firm matches. Clone sizes are given selectively: once, few, many, or a class where the clone is expanded.

>TRBV2|TRBD2|NA|TRBJ2-2
CASSLAGGSTGELFF
TGTGCCAGCAGCTTAGCGGGAGGGAGCACCGGGGAGCTGTTTTTT
>TRBV7-8|NA|NA|TRBJ1-4
CASSYLHPEEKLFF
TGTGCCAGCAGCTACCTCCACCCGGAGGAAAAACTGTTTTTT
>TRBV28|TRBD2|NA|TRBJ2-3
CASSLGRGTSGYTDTQYF
TGTGCCAGCAGTTTAGGACGCGGGACTAGCGGCTACACAGATACGCAGTATTTT
>TRBV4-2|TRBD2|NA|TRBJ2-2
CASSRGGGRTNTGELFF
TGTGCCAGCAGCCGCGGAGGCGGGAGGACCAACACCGGGGAGCTGTTTTTT
>TRBV29-1|NA|NA|TRBJ2-1
CSVARGNYNEQFF
TGCAGCGTAGCCCGGGGTAACTACAATGAGCAGTTCTTC
>TRBV5-4|NA|once|TRBJ2-7
CASSDIYSYEQYF
TGTGCCAGCAGCGACATCTACTCCTACGAGCAGTACTTC
>TRBV9|TRBD2|NA|TRBJ2-7
CASSVGAGEYEQYF
TGTGCCAGCAGCGTAGGAGCGGGAGAGTACGAGCAGTACTTC
>TRBV6-6|NA|NA|TRBJ2-7
CASSPLGGTGEQYF
TGTGCCAGCAGCCCACTTGGGGGGACGGGGGAGCAGTACTTC
>TRBV27|TRBD2|NA|TRBJ2-5
CASTSTAGGPKETQYF
TGTGCCAGCACCTCGACCGCGGGAGGGCCTAAAGAGACCCAGTACTTC
>TRBV5-1|NA|NA|TRBJ1-1
CASSEVNTEAFF
TGCGCCAGCAGTGAGGTGAACACTGAAGCTTTCTTT
>TRBV27|TRBD1|NA|TRBJ2-1
CASSLETGGNEQFF
TGTGCCAGCAGTTTAGAGACAGGGGGGAATGAGCAGTTCTTC
>TRBV27|NA|NA|TRBJ2-1
CASSPGGGVEQFF
TGTGCCAGCAGCCCCGGAGGGGGGGTTGAGCAGTTCTTC
>TRBV7-6|TRBD1|NA|TRBJ2-1
CASSSGTGDPYNEQFF
TGTGCCAGCAGCTCCGGGACAGGGGACCCCTACAATGAGCAGTTCTTC
>TRBV6-1|TRBD1|NA|TRBJ2-5
CASTYGPGQGSDRYF
TGTGCCAGCACCTATGGTCCGGGACAGGGGTCAGATAGGTACTTC
>TRBV7-9|TRBD2|NA|TRBJ2-7
CASSGLAGDFSTSYEQYF
TGTGCCAGCAGCGGACTAGCGGGAGACTTTTCAACCTCCTACGAGCAGTACTTC
>TRBV21-1|NA|NA|TRBJ2-1
CASRGDRRQGYNEQFF
TGTGCCAGCAGAGGGGACCGGCGGCAGGGGTACAATGAGCAGTTCTTC
>TRBV9|NA|NA|TRBJ2-1
CASGKGTGAFDEQFF
TGTGCCAGCGGGAAGGGAACGGGAGCGTTCGATGAGCAGTTCTTC
>TRBV4-3|TRBD2|NA|TRBJ2-5
CASSSTGLGQETQYF
TGCGCCAGCAGCTCAACGGGACTAGGACAAGAGACCCAGTACTTC
>TRBV7-9|NA|NA|TRBJ1-1
CASSLARVGREAFF
TGTGCCAGCAGCTTAGCGCGGGTGGGCAGAGAAGCTTTCTTT
>TRBV27|NA|once|TRBJ2-6
CASSLEAQGANVLTF
TGTGCCAGCAGTTTAGAGGCGCAAGGGGCCAACGTCCTGACTTTC
>TRBV4-3|TRBD2|NA|TRBJ2-1
CASSQEWASGYNEQFF
TGCGCCAGCAGCCAAGAGTGGGCTAGCGGTTACAATGAGCAGTTCTTC
>TRBV6-1|TRBD1|NA|TRBJ2-2
CASSTRTGRAGELFF
TGTGCCAGCAGTACCCGGACAGGGCGGGCCGGGGAGCTGTTTTTT
>TRBV10-3|NA|NA|TRBJ2-7
CAISESGGTYEQYF
TGTGCCATCAGTGAGTCAGGGGGTACCTACGAGCAGTACTTC
>TRBV11-2|TRBD1|NA|TRBJ2-7
CASSSRDRVYEQYF
TGTGCCAGCAGCTCACGGGACAGGGTCTACGAGCAGTACTTC
>TRBV19|NA|NA|TRBJ1-1
CASSWGSGTEAFF
TGTGCCAGTAGTTGGGGCTCCGGGACTGAAGCTTTCTTT
>TRBV19|NA|NA|TRBJ2-1
CASDPGGLGAYNEQFF
TGTGCCAGTGACCCAGGGGGGTTGGGAGCCTACAATGAGCAGTTCTTC
>TRBV7-9|NA|NA|TRBJ1-1
CASSLKVGARWSEAFF
TGTGCCAGCAGCTTAAAAGTAGGGGCTAGGTGGTCTGAAGCTTTCTTT
>TRBV28|NA|NA|TRBJ2-1
CASSVAGLYNEQFF
TGTGCCAGCAGCGTTGCGGGCCTATACAATGAGCAGTTCTTC
>TRBV5-1|TRBD2|few|TRBJ2-7
CASSLDPGGLYEQYF
TGCGCCAGCAGCTTGGATCCGGGGGGACTATACGAGCAGTACTTC
>TRBV7-2|NA|NA|TRBJ1-1
CASSFWENTEAFF
TGTGCCAGCAGCTTTTGGGAGAATACTGAAGCTTTCTTT
>TRBV4-1|NA|few|TRBJ2-7
CASSHGTSPREQYF
TGCGCCAGCAGCCACGGGACATCCCCTCGGGAGCAGTACTTC
>TRBV5-1|TRBD2|NA|TRBJ2-1
CASSRVAGAYNEQFF
TGCGCCAGCAGCAGGGTAGCGGGAGCCTACAATGAGCAGTTCTTC
>TRBV19|NA|NA|TRBJ2-7
CASSMVGTPFEQYF
TGTGCCAGTAGTATGGTAGGGACTCCGTTCGAGCAGTACTTC
>TRBV28|NA|NA|TRBJ1-5
CASSFGGGQPQHF
TGTGCCAGCAGTTTCGGGGGGGGGCAGCCCCAGCATTTT
>TRBV6-5|NA|NA|TRBJ2-1
CASSYSGGTHNEQFF
TGTGCCAGCAGTTACTCCGGGGGAACACACAATGAGCAGTTCTTC
>TRBV11-2|NA|NA|TRBJ2-7
CASSSGSIYEQYF
TGTGCCAGCAGCTCAGGCAGTATCTACGAGCAGTACTTC
>TRBV19|NA|NA|TRBJ1-4
CASSDSNEKLFF
TGTGCCAGTAGTGACTCTAATGAAAAACTGTTTTTT
>TRBV27|TRBD2|NA|TRBJ2-7
CASSIRGGGEQYF
TGTGCCAGCAGTATTCGTGGGGGGGGCGAGCAGTACTTC
>TRBV4-3|NA|NA|TRBJ1-1
CASSQVGLGRGTEAFF
TGCGCCAGCAGCCAAGTTGGGCTGGGTCGGGGAACTGAAGCTTTCTTT
>TRBV7-2|NA|NA|TRBJ2-7
CASSLRGSSSYEQYF
TGTGCCAGCAGCTTAAGAGGGTCGAGCTCCTACGAGCAGTACTTC
>TRBV6-1|TRBD1|NA|TRBJ2-7
CASSDPDRGLYEQYF
TGTGCCAGCAGTGATCCGGACAGGGGTCTCTACGAGCAGTACTTC
>TRBV27|NA|NA|TRBJ1-2
CASSLSLASGGYTF
TGTGCCAGCAGTTTATCGTTAGCCTCGGGTGGCTACACCTTC
>TRBV28|TRBD2|NA|TRBJ2-1
CASSPTRGTSGNYNEQFF
TGTGCCAGCAGCCCAACCCGGGGAACTAGCGGGAACTACAATGAGCAGTTCTTC
>TRBV4-1|TRBD2|NA|TRBJ2-1
CASSQVQGGPNEQFF
TGCGCCAGCAGCCAAGTCCAGGGAGGGCCGAATGAGCAGTTCTTC
>TRBV27|NA|NA|TRBJ1-5
CASSLGGSNQPQHF
TGTGCCAGCAGTTTGGGGGGTAGCAATCAGCCCCAGCATTTT